The present T cell receptor beta chain was sequenced within a study of vaccination and CD4 T cells after COVID-19. Study details: For each participant, vaccination comprised two doses of either the BNT162b2 or the mRNA-1273 vaccine.

This clonotype was found a few times. The target antigen is unknown. Documented treatment: approximately nine-day PBMC culture with coronavirus spike peptide pools or control peptides (ViraFEST assay). Trimming removed 2 bases from V and 2 bases from J, with 13 bases in between. Germline CDR1 is ENHRY and CDR2 is SYGVKD. The CDR3 is made up of 15 amino acids. Scientists ran DNA taken from cultured CD4+ T cells through the Oncomine TCR Beta short-read assay for sequencing. Using its own MiXCR run on the PCR reads, TCRdb lists one record per CDR3 protein. This sample has some 8,500 distinct CDR3 sequences; 59% occur once, and the top ten carry about 23%.

The chain links TRBV10-3 to TRBJ2-7, with D tentatively TRBD2 (5 bases). The source of this sequence is a human donor who had recovered from COVID-19. The sequencing input was CD4+ T cells from blood, cultured in vitro. CDR3 in amino acids: CAISEQEATTYEQYF. CDR3 DNA sequence: TGTGCCATCAGTGAGCAGGAGGCTACCACCTACGAGCAGTACTTC.